These 19 T cell receptor beta chains were all obtained from the same sample, sequenced in a study of control samples from healthy donors and cancer patients. The table came from immunoSEQ multiplex PCR; TCRdb's copy has only in-frame clones and leaves some out. The data hold 390,000 or so clones, with over 75% observed a single time. The sample consisted of PBMCs. These receptors all come from a middle-aged man with head and neck cancer.

This chain uses TRBV6-6 with TRBJ2-2, with TRBD2 matching over 10 bases. Losses at the gene ends were 3 bases for V and 4 bases for J; bases not matched to a gene: 5. This CDR3 has 16 residues. Germline loops: CDR1 MNHNY, CDR2 SVGAGI (reference sequence). The CDR3 DNA reads TGTGCCAGCAGTTATAAAGGGACTAGCGCCACCGGGGAGCTGTTTTTT. It encodes CASSYKGTSATGELFF.

CDR3 sequence (DNA): TGTGCCAGCAGCCGAGACAGGGTGAACACTGAAGCTTTCTTT. This gives the protein CASSRDRVNTEAFF. The chain couples TRBV3-1 (or the pseudogene TRBV3-2) to TRBJ1-1; 7 bases fit TRBD1. V lost 4 bases and J lost 0; bases outside the gene matches: 2. Germline CDR1 and CDR2: LGHDT and YNNKEL (reference sequence). The CDR3 loop spans 14 amino acids.

The chain joins TRBV27 to TRBJ1-1; D is unclear. The germline V and J ends were trimmed by 11 bases and 0 bases, with 16 bases remaining between them. Germline CDR1 reads MNHEY; CDR2 reads SMNVEV (reference sequence). There are 14 residues in the CDR3. The CDR3 here is CASTPSIVNTEAFF. The CDR3 DNA reads as TGTGCCTCCACCCCCTCAATCGTGAACACTGAAGCTTTCTTT.

This chain connects TRBV4-3 to TRBJ2-3, with D hard to call. Trimming took off 3 bases at V and 4 bases at J, with 8 bases between the two ends. The CDR3 is made up of 13 amino acids. The V gene's germline CDR1 is LGHNA and CDR2 YSLEER. The CDR3 sequence: CASSHYRPDTQYF. Here the CDR3 DNA reads TGCGCCAGCAGCCATTACCGTCCAGATACGCAGTATTTT.

The rearrangement joins TRBV10-1 to TRBJ2-3; 7 nucleotides align to TRBD2. The CDR3 runs 15 residues. Germline V gives CDR1 WNHNN, CDR2 SYGVQD (reference sequence). Trimming took 2 bases from V and 1 from J; bases not matched to a gene: 3. As DNA, the CDR3 is TGCGCCAGCAGTGAGGGGAGGGGACGCACAGATACGCAGTATTTT. Its protein product is CASSEGRGRTDTQYF.

This clone is a singleton in its sample. The genes are TRBV14 and TRBJ2-7, with D hard to call. The CDR3 length is 13 residues. Germline assignment: CDR1 SGHDN and CDR2 FVKESK. Trimming pared 0 bases from V and 6 bases from J, leaving 9 bases between. The CDR3 DNA reads TGTGCCAGCAGCCAAGATTCCCTCTCCGAGCAGTACTTC. Translation: CASSQDSLSEQYF.

The rearrangement links TRBV18 to TRBJ2-7; D may correspond to TRBD1 or TRBD2 (5 bases each). Germline V gene data show CDR1 as KGHSH and CDR2 as LQKENI. The V end was cut by 0 bases, the J end by 4 bases, with 13 bases between. The CDR3 sequence is 15 residues long. CDR3: CASSPPPGAGYEQYF. The CDR3 nucleotides are TGTGCCAGCTCACCACCCCCCGGGGCAGGTTACGAGCAGTACTTC.

V gene TRBV2 combines with J gene TRBJ1-5, with 9 bases identical to TRBD1. V was clipped by 5 bases and J by 4 bases; unmatched bases: 3. Looked up from germline, CDR1 is SNHLY and CDR2 is FYNNEI. The CDR3 loop spans 14 amino acids. CDR3 loop: CASSFGQGNQPQHF. CDR3 bases: TGTGCCAGCAGTTTTGGACAGGGGAATCAGCCCCAGCATTTT. The full variable domain, completed using reference TRBV2 and TRBJ1-5, is EPEVTQTPSHQVTQMGQEVILRCVPISNHLYFYWYRQILGQKVEFLVSFYNNEISEKSEIFDDQFSVERPDGSNFTLKIRSTKLEDSAMYFCASSFGQGNQPQHFGDGTRLSIL.

The chain joins TRBV6-5 to TRBJ1-2, with a tentative D call TRBD1 (6 bases). The CDR3 contains 15 residues. CDR1 and CDR2 (germline): MNHEY, SVGAGI. V was shortened by 4 bases and J by 2 bases, with 14 bases between the two germline ends. As DNA, the CDR3 is TGTGCCAGCAGTTTAAGAGGACAGAAGAACTATGGCTACACCTTC. This codes for CASSLRGQKNYGYTF.

The chain combines TRBV19 with TRBJ2-5; 10 nucleotides agree with TRBD2. The CDR3 extends over 16 amino acids. Germline V gives CDR1 LNHDA, CDR2 SQIVND (reference sequence). The J segment lost 5 bases and the V segment lost 5 bases, leaving 11 bases of the junction unmatched. The CDR3 nucleotides read TGTGCCAGTAGTCCCCTCAGCGGGAGGGGTGAGGAGACCCAGTACTTC. Protein sequence: CASSPLSGRGEETQYF.

This clone came up once. The V and J genes are TRBV15 and TRBJ2-7, with TRBD1 matching 7 bases. Germline V gene data show CDR1 as LNHNV and CDR2 as YYDKDF (reference sequence). The CDR3 is 14 amino acids. Trimming took 5 bases from V and 0 from J; bases not matched to a gene: 4. DNA for the CDR3: TGTGCCACCAGCGTCCGGGACAGCTCCTACGAGCAGTACTTC. It encodes CATSVRDSSYEQYF.

V is TRBV5-4 and J is TRBJ1-1; D possibly corresponds to TRBD1 (6 bases). Germline CDR1 reads SGHNT; CDR2 reads YYREEE (reference sequence). The CDR3 is 13 residues long. The V and J ends lost 7 bases and 7 bases respectively, with 17 bases between them. DNA for the CDR3: TGTGCCAGCTACGGGGGGGCGCGGGGTGAAGCTTTCTTT. Its translation: CASYGGARGEAFF.

This sequence joins TRBV9 and TRBJ1-5, with D hard to call. The V end lost 3 bases, the J end lost 6 bases, and 13 bases lay between the germline ends. Looked up from germline, CDR1 is SGDLS and CDR2 is YYNGEE. This CDR3 contains 14 residues. The CDR3 region has the DNA TGTGCCAGCAGCGGTAATACTGGGAGTCAGCCCCAGCATTTT. Its protein is CASSGNTGSQPQHF.

The chain carries TRBV9 and TRBJ2-2, with TRBD2 matching over 8 bases. J was trimmed by 7 bases and V by 0 bases; bases with no gene match: 8. This CDR3 has 16 residues. Germline V gives CDR1 SGDLS, CDR2 YYNGEE. Here the CDR3 DNA reads TGTGCCAGCAGCGTAGTAACGGGGGGGCCGATCGGGGAGCTGTTTTTT. Protein sequence: CASSVVTGGPIGELFF.

The chain links TRBV6-2 or TRBV6-3 to TRBJ2-5; a weak D match, TRBD1 (6 bases). Trimming left V 5 bases short and J 3 bases short, with 19 bases between. Germline V gene sequence: CDR1 MNHEY, CDR2 SVGEGT. CDR3 size: 16 residues. The CDR3 nucleotides are TGTGCCAGCAGTGCTACTTGGGGGCTCGGGGAAGAGACCCAGTACTTC. Encoded protein: CASSATWGLGEETQYF.

The rearrangement uses TRBV10-1 and TRBJ2-3; the D is unclear. V was shortened by 3 bases and J by 0 bases, with 13 bases between the two germline ends. The CDR3 is 16 amino acids. The germline gives CDR1 WNHNN, CDR2 SYGVQD (reference sequence). Here the CDR3 DNA reads TGCGCCAGCAGTGAAGGGCGCGCACGGAGCACAGATACGCAGTATTTT. This gives the protein CASSEGRARSTDTQYF.

In DNA, the CDR3 is TGTGCCAGCAAAAGTGGGCTAAGCACAGATACGCAGTATTTT. Amino acid sequence: CASKSGLSTDTQYF. V usage is TRBV2 and J usage is TRBJ2-3; D remains ambiguous. Looked up from germline, CDR1 is SNHLY and CDR2 is FYNNEI. V lost 7 bases, J lost 0 bases, and 11 bases lay in between. The CDR3 is made up of 14 amino acids.

CDR3 coding DNA: TGTGCCAGCAGCTTACTAGGGGAGACCCAGTACTTC. Amino acids: CASSLLGETQYF. The chain combines TRBV7-9 with TRBJ2-5; no clear D gene. Per germline, CDR1 SEHNR and CDR2 FQNEAQ (reference sequence). The germline V and J ends were trimmed by 2 bases and 5 bases, with 6 bases remaining between them. The CDR3 loop spans 12 amino acids.

This clone was detected once. The chain uses TRBV14 and TRBJ2-5; unclear D gene. This CDR3 is 12 amino acids long. Per germline, CDR1 SGHDN and CDR2 FVKESK. The ends were cut back, 4 bases at V and 5 bases at J, with 8 bases in the middle. CDR3 region: CASSPGRETQYF. CDR3 bases: TGTGCCAGCAGCCCTGGGCGGGAGACCCAGTACTTC.